These T cell receptor beta chains were read from a single sample in a study of Tregs in tolerant kidney transplant recipients. The antigens these receptors bind are not known. Data came from immunoSEQ multiplex PCR; TCRdb stores just in-frame clones and leaves some out. The sample carries 15,000 to 20,000 clones, 65% recorded once. Specimen: Tregs from blood cultured with allogeneic cells. The receptors derive from a human donor in good health. Both conserved end residues are part of each CDR3. D genes are given only for firm matches. Some rows have no size entry. The others give once, few or many, or a class for an expanded clone.

V	D	J	size	CDR3	DNA
TRBV29-1	TRBD1	TRBJ2-5	few	CSVEAHGTGKTQYF	TGCAGCGTTGAAGCGCACGGGACAGGGAAGACCCAGTACTTC
TRBV6-5	.	TRBJ1-2	.	CATSGRYGYTF	TGTGCCACCTCGGGCCGCTATGGCTACACCTTC
TRBV5-1	.	TRBJ1-3	.	CASSEVTLSSGNTIYF	TGCGCCAGCAGCGAAGTTACGCTGTCCTCTGGAAACACCATATATTTT
TRBV6-6	.	TRBJ2-3	.	CASSYSLVTGTDTQYF	TGTGCCAGCAGTTACTCCCTCGTGACCGGGACAGATACGCAGTATTTT
TRBV6-5	.	TRBJ2-3	.	CASVVRYKVYF	TGTGCCAGCGTCGTTCGATATAAGGTGTATTTT
TRBV5-8	.	TRBJ2-6	.	CASSLKEPLSGANVLTF	TGTGCCAGCAGCTTGAAGGAACCCCTCTCTGGGGCCAACGTCCTGACTTTC
TRBV6-5	TRBD2	TRBJ2-7	once	CASSSGRPYEQYF	TGTGCCAGCAGTAGCGGGAGGCCCTACGAGCAGTACTTC
TRBV19	.	TRBJ1-3	few	CASSIQGLTGNTIYF	TGTGCCAGTAGTATACAGGGCTTAACTGGAAACACCATATATTTT
TRBV18	.	TRBJ2-3	.	CASSPRTGRADTQYF	TGTGCCAGCTCACCCCGCACTGGGAGAGCAGATACGCAGTATTTT
TRBV30	.	TRBJ2-2	.	CAWSPLNRVSGELFF	TGTGCCTGGAGTCCCCTCAACAGGGTCTCCGGGGAGCTGTTTTTT
TRBV5-1	TRBD2	TRBJ2-5	few	CASSPGGLAGGWYQETQYF	TGCGCCAGCAGCCCCGGGGGACTAGCGGGGGGTTGGTACCAAGAGACCCAGTACTTC
TRBV14	TRBD1	TRBJ1-4	once	CASSRQGIANEKLFF	TGTGCCAGCAGTCGACAGGGGATTGCTAATGAAAAACTGTTTTTT
TRBV5-1	.	TRBJ2-7	.	CASSDGFPFEQYF	TGCGCCAGCAGTGACGGATTTCCGTTCGAGCAGTACTTC
TRBV28	.	TRBJ1-1	few	CASSLTDTEAFF	TGTGCCAGCAGCCTCACAGACACTGAAGCTTTCTTT
TRBV10-3	TRBD2	TRBJ2-5	.	CAISERVAGVYQETQYF	TGTGCCATCAGTGAGAGGGTAGCGGGAGTGTACCAAGAGACCCAGTACTTC
TRBV7-8	.	TRBJ1-5	.	CASSLDPYSGARGGWPQHF	TGTGCCAGCAGCTTAGATCCTTACTCGGGGGCCCGCGGGGGTTGGCCCCAGCATTTT
TRBV6-1	.	TRBJ1-4	.	CASSEFRLNEKLFF	TGTGCCAGCAGTGAATTCCGGCTTAATGAAAAACTGTTTTTT
TRBV5-4	TRBD1	TRBJ1-1	.	CASSPGQGLPEAFF	TGTGCCAGCAGTCCGGGACAGGGCTTACCTGAAGCTTTCTTT
TRBV2	TRBD2	TRBJ2-5	few	CASSPLAGEVETQYF	TGTGCCAGCAGTCCTCTAGCGGGAGAGGTAGAGACCCAGTACTTC
TRBV6-5	.	TRBJ1-5	.	CASSFRGGQNQPQHF	TGTGCCAGCAGTTTTAGGGGCGGTCAAAATCAGCCCCAGCATTTT
TRBV5-1	.	TRBJ1-3	.	CASSFGTIAGNTIYF	TGCGCCAGCAGCTTCGGGACAATCGCTGGAAACACCATATATTTT
TRBV27	TRBD1	TRBJ2-7	.	CASSFGTGAYEQYF	TGTGCCAGCAGTTTCGGGACAGGGGCCTACGAGCAGTACTTC
TRBV7-9	.	TRBJ2-3	few	CASSSGGASDTQYF	TGTGCCAGCAGCTCTGGGGGGGCCTCAGATACGCAGTATTTT
TRBV6-1	.	TRBJ2-3	.	CASSRDGGTDTQYF	TGTGCCAGCAGTCGGGACGGAGGCACAGATACGCAGTATTTT
TRBV5-1	TRBD1	TRBJ2-1	.	CASSLEGGEWNEQFF	TGCGCCAGCAGCTTGGAAGGGGGCGAGTGGAATGAGCAGTTCTTC
TRBV7-6	.	TRBJ2-7	few	CASSLGSYEQYF	TGTGCCAGCAGCTTAGGCAGCTACGAGCAGTACTTC
TRBV7-3	.	TRBJ2-2	.	CASSLRGDGELFF	TGTGCCAGCAGCTTACGTGGGGACGGGGAGCTGTTTTTT
TRBV6-5	.	TRBJ2-7	medium-sized	CASSYSWGYEQYF	TGTGCCAGCAGTTACTCTTGGGGCTACGAGCAGTACTTC
TRBV5-1	.	TRBJ2-5	.	CASSSHPTDGQETQYF	TGCGCCAGCAGCTCACATCCGACAGACGGACAAGAGACCCAGTACTTC
TRBV11-2	TRBD1	TRBJ1-2	.	CASSLEPRQGTNYGYTF	TGTGCCAGCAGCTTAGAGCCCCGACAGGGAACTAACTATGGCTACACCTTC
TRBV7-8	TRBD1	TRBJ1-6	.	CASSPTGWNSPLHF	TGTGCCAGCAGCCCGACAGGGTGGAATTCACCCCTCCACTTT
TRBV5-1	TRBD1	TRBJ1-1	once	CASSLGARGFNTEAFF	TGCGCCAGCAGCTTGGGGGCCAGGGGGTTTAACACTGAAGCTTTCTTT
TRBV15	.	TRBJ1-5	.	CATSRDLGLNSNQPQHF	TGTGCCACCAGCAGAGATTTGGGGTTGAATAGCAATCAGCCCCAGCATTTT
TRBV4-1	.	TRBJ1-5	.	CASSQAPLGGRNQPQHF	TGCGCCAGCAGCCAAGCCCCCCTGGGGGGGCGCAATCAGCCCCAGCATTTT
TRBV7-9	TRBD2	TRBJ2-1	.	CASSLMGLAGVDEQFF	TGTGCCAGCAGCCTTATGGGGCTAGCGGGAGTAGATGAGCAGTTCTTC
TRBV10-2	TRBD2	TRBJ2-7	.	CASSPSGRHHEQYF	TGCGCCAGCAGCCCTAGCGGGAGGCACCACGAGCAGTACTTC
TRBV5-1	TRBD1	TRBJ1-2	.	CASSTTGPAYGYTF	TGCGCCAGCAGCACGACAGGGCCGGCCTATGGCTACACCTTC
TRBV9	.	TRBJ2-2	.	CASSVAAGPNTGELFF	TGTGCCAGCAGCGTAGCGGCGGGACCAAACACCGGGGAGCTGTTTTTT
TRBV11-3	.	TRBJ2-1	.	CASSVHNEQFF	TGTGCCAGCAGCGTCCACAATGAGCAGTTCTTC
TRBV19	TRBD1	TRBJ2-7	.	CASSIDLGGASSYEQYF	TGTGCCAGTAGTATAGATCTAGGGGGCGCAAGCTCCTACGAGCAGTACTTC
TRBV5-1	.	TRBJ2-1	.	CASSLTPSGTVHEQFF	TGCGCCAGCAGCCTCACCCCGAGCGGGACAGTCCATGAGCAGTTCTTC
TRBV20-1	.	TRBJ1-2	.	CSASPGYGYTF	TGCAGTGCTAGTCCAGGCTATGGCTACACCTTC
TRBV12-5	TRBD1	TRBJ2-6	.	CASGTGTGTLAHVLTF	TGTGCTAGTGGGACCGGGACAGGGACCCTAGCGCACGTCCTGACTTTC
TRBV13	TRBD2	TRBJ2-3	.	CASQKGLIRGTDTQYF	TGTGCCAGCCAAAAGGGACTAATAAGAGGTACAGATACGCAGTATTTT
TRBV10-1	.	TRBJ2-5	.	CASSESMITDQYF	TGCGCCAGCAGTGAGTCGATGATAACGGACCAGTACTTC
TRBV29-1	.	TRBJ1-5	.	CSVAENSNQPQHF	TGCAGCGTTGCTGAAAATAGCAATCAGCCCCAGCATTTT
TRBV9	.	TRBJ1-2	.	CASSVGQGVAYGYTF	TGTGCCAGCAGCGTAGGGCAGGGTGTAGCCTATGGCTACACCTTC
TRBV4-1	TRBD2	TRBJ2-3	once	CASSRLAGYSTDTQYF	TGCGCCAGCAGCCGACTAGCGGGGTACAGCACAGATACGCAGTATTTT
TRBV11-3	.	TRBJ2-6	.	CASSPQGSGANVLTF	TGTGCCAGCAGCCCCCAGGGCTCTGGGGCCAACGTCCTGACTTTC
TRBV19	.	TRBJ2-3	few	CASSIGGLMGADTQYF	TGTGCCAGTAGTATAGGAGGGTTGATGGGGGCAGATACGCAGTATTTT